These 2 T cell receptor beta chains originate from one sample sequenced in a study of T cell repertoires in cytomegalovirus infection. Their antigens remain unidentified. TCRdb re-analysed the reads in MiXCR, keeping a single row per CDR3 protein. The data hold some 900,000 distinct CDR3 sequences, with roughly 33% observed a single time. The sample in question was cultured CD8+ T cells from PBMCs, obtained from culture after CMV antigen stimulation. These receptors were collected from a human donor in good health (CMV status not recorded). Some clones in this sample may be carry-over from other donors' samples.

The genes are TRBV7-9 and TRBJ2-3; the match to TRBD2 covers 8 bases. Per the germline V gene, CDR1 is SEHNR and CDR2 is FQNEAQ (reference sequence). J gave up 5 bases and V 0 bases, and 7 bases lay outside the gene matches. The CDR3 has 16 amino acids. The CDR3 sequence is CASSLAVREGIDTQYF. The CDR3 region has the DNA TGTGCCAGCAGCTTAGCGGTCCGGGAGGGAATAGATACGCAGTATTTT.

This clonotype was recorded at least ten times. The J gene is TRBJ1-2, the V gene TRBV12-3 or TRBV12-4; D unresolved. The CDR3 extends over 11 amino acids. Between the trimmed V and J ends, which lost 6 bases and 3 bases, there was a span of 5 bases. Written as DNA, the CDR3 is TGTGCCAGCAGCCCCGACTATGGCTACACCTTC. This sequence encodes CASSPDYGYTF.